This T cell receptor beta chain was captured by sequencing in a study of blood T cell repertoires in COVID-19. Generated by immunoSEQ multiplex PCR, the TCRdb table keeps only in-frame clones and is missing some. The sample carries 450,000 to 500,000 clones, 80% to 90% recorded once. The specimen was peripheral blood. This receptor was taken from a human donor in a cohort sampled during active COVID-19.

The CDR3 DNA reads as TGTGCCAGTAGTCCTCAATGGGGGGGTTACAATGAGCAGTTCTTC. Protein sequence: CASSPQWGGYNEQFF. The chain is built from TRBV19 and TRBJ2-1; TRBD2 matches at 7 bases. CDR3 length equals 15 residues. With 5 bases clipped from V and 4 bases from J, the junction kept 8 bases outside the gene matches. The germline V gene has CDR1 LNHDA and CDR2 SQIVND (reference sequence).